This T cell receptor beta chain was profiled in a study of blood T cell repertoires in COVID-19. Study-level background: Samples taken during acute and convalescent COVID-19 were collected in the United States, Italy and Spain. In each case, the material was cDNA or gDNA derived from T cells, B-cell-depleted T cells, or PBMCs.

Authors' data handling: Using reference gene primer amplification, nucleated cell counts were estimated. Some clones are missing from TCRdb's copy, which holds only in-frame ones; the method was immunoSEQ multiplex PCR. That table gives V, J and clone size, and the DNA gave D and trimming. The repertoire includes 250,000 to 300,000 clones, approximately 88% of them detected once, and approximately 2.2% sits in the top ten. Trimming cost V 0 bases and J 5 bases, with 18 bases left between them. The CDR3 spans 17 residues. Germline V gene data show CDR1 as LGHDT and CDR2 as YNNKEL (reference sequence).

The rearrangement links TRBV3-1 (or the pseudogene TRBV3-2) to TRBJ2-3, with unresolved D. This receptor was identified in a man aged 50 to 60 with acute or convalescent COVID-19. The sequencing input was peripheral blood. CDR3 sequence: CASSQERSQLGRDTQYF. In nucleotides, the CDR3 is TGTGCCAGCAGCCAAGAAAGGAGCCAACTTGGAAGAGATACGCAGTATTTT.